This TCR beta chain was recovered during a study of blood T cell repertoires in COVID-19. Study as a whole: Samples representing acute and convalescent COVID-19 were sourced from the United States, Italy and Spain. PBMCs, B-cell-depleted T cells, or T cells were the source of the cDNA or gDNA that made up the material.

This clone came up once. Original processing methods: Reference gene primer amplification yielded estimated nucleated cell counts. Some clones are missing from TCRdb's copy, which holds only in-frame ones; the method was immunoSEQ multiplex PCR. V, J and clone size reflect that table, while D and trimming were determined from the DNA. The sample includes roughly 61,000 clones, around four fifths of them seen just once. The sequence derives from a woman aged 70-85 years with acute or convalescent COVID-19. Sequences were obtained from peripheral blood.

CDR3 residues: CASSQDLGLAGGLWETQYF. In DNA form, the CDR3 reads TGTGCCAGCAGCCAAGATCTAGGACTAGCGGGGGGGTTATGGGAGACCCAGTACTTC. V is TRBV3-1 (or the pseudogene TRBV3-2) and J is TRBJ2-5; 15 bases fit TRBD2. CDR3 length: 19 residues. CDR1 is LGHDT and CDR2 is YNNKEL in the germline V gene (reference sequence). Trimming took 0 bases from V and 5 from J; bases not matched to a gene: 10.